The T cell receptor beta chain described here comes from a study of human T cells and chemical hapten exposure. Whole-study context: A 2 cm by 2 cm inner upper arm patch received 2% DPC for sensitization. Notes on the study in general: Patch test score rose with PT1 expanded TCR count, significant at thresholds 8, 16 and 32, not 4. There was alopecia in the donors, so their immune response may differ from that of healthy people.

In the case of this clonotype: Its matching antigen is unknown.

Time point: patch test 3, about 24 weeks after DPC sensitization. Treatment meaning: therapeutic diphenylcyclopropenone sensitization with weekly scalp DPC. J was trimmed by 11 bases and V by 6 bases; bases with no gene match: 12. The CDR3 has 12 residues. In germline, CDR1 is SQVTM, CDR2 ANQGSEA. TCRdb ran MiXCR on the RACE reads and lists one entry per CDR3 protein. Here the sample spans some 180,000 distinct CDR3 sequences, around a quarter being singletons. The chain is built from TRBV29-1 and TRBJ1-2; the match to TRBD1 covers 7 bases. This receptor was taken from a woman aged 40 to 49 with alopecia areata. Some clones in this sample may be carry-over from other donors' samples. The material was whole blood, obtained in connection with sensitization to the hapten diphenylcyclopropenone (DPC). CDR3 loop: CSVQRPGQQYTF. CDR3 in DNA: TGCAGCGTACAACGTCCGGGACAGCAATACACCTTC.